This T cell receptor beta chain is from a study of post-analysis software for immune sequencing data. Study background: The patients showed relapsing-remitting, secondary progressive and progressive-relapsing multiple sclerosis courses.

The library was made from cDNA and included unique molecular identifiers. Some 500,000 cDNA molecules were obtained per 1 to 10 million input T cells. Via MiXCR, TCRdb re-called the PCR reads, giving one row per CDR3 protein. The sample lists hundreds of thousands of distinct CDR3 sequences; roughly 27% were seen once. The study, taken as a whole, reports: F-measure co-clustering was strong for batch-matched samples. Compared with controls, patients showed significantly lower normalized Chao1 diversity.

This clonotype has more than one count but fewer than ten. Its antigen is still unknown. The sequencing sample was made of blood. The clonotype comes from a girl aged 10-17 years with multiple sclerosis.

The CDR3 sequence is CASSHASYGYTF. In DNA form, the CDR3 reads TGTGCCAGCAGTCACGCCAGTTATGGCTACACCTTC. The chain carries TRBV6-5 and TRBJ1-2, with D hard to call. The CDR3 sequence is 12 residues long. Germline-derived CDR1 and CDR2 are MNHEY and SVGAGI. With 5 bases removed from V and 5 bases from J, the gap between germline ends came to 9 bases.